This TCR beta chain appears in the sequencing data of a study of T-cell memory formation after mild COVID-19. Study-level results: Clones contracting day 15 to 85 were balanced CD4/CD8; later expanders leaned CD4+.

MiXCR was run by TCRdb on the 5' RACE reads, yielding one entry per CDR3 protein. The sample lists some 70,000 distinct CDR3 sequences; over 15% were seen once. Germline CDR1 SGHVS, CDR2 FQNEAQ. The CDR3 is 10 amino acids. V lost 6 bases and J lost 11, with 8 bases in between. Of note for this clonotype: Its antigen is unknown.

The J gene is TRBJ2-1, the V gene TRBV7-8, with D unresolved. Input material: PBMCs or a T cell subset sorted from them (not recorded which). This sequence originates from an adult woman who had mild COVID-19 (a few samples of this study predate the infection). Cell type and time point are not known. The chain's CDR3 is CASRGQKQFF. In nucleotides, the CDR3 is TGTGCCAGCAGAGGGCAGAAGCAGTTCTTC.